This T cell receptor (beta chain) emerged from a study of cytomegalovirus exposure and HLA in healthy donors. Overall study findings and caveats: A few V segments could not be told apart, such as TRBV6-2 and TRBV6-3, and were left out.

Trimming took 3 bases from V and 3 from J, leaving 15 bases between them. The length of the CDR3 is 15 residues. The germline V gene has CDR1 KGHSH and CDR2 LQKENI. Primers included in the PCR were 60 Vbeta and 13 Jbeta primers. Only in-frame clones appear in the TCRdb table, and some are missing; sequencing was by immunoSEQ multiplex PCR. The sample has approximately 130,000 clones, roughly 70% seen once. This clone has more than one count but fewer than ten. The antigen is not known. This clonotype was obtained from a man younger than 45 in good health and CMV-seronegative. The sequencing input was PBMCs. The V gene is TRBV18, the J gene TRBJ2-7; D is perhaps TRBD1 (6 bases). This CDR3 reads CASSPGTGPRYEQYF. The DNA for the CDR3 is TGTGCCAGCTCACCCGGAACAGGGCCCCGCTACGAGCAGTACTTC.